This T cell receptor (beta chain) was profiled in a study of blood T cell repertoires in COVID-19 (dated by TCRdb to the early 2020s). About the investigation overall: Samples from collaborators originated in the United States, Italy and Spain and spanned both the acute and convalescent phases of COVID-19. A freely available public database, intended as a resource for researchers studying the immune response to SARS-CoV-2, is where the repertoires were released. The dataset comprised deeply sampled blood TCRbeta repertoires from subjects exposed to, actively infected with, or recovered from COVID-19. The prospective study material was composed of cDNA or gDNA derived from T cells, B-cell-depleted T cells, or PBMCs. HLA class I and class II types, where available, came from metadata supplied by the sample provider rather than from assay-based typing. Samples came from the ongoing ImmuneRACE study (first 160 participants) plus 1,254 subjects from 6 global collaborators. The sample metadata nearly always contained a de-identified subject ID, COVID-19 status, age in years and sex.

Collaborating institutions collected whole blood in K2EDTA tubes following their own protocols. Collaborator samples were shipped for TCRbeta analysis as frozen whole blood, isolated PBMCs, or DNA extracted from either sample type. TCRbeta CDR3 regions were amplified from genomic DNA using the immunoSEQ Assay, a bias-controlled multiplex PCR. For the original study's pipeline: The number of nucleated cells in each sample was estimated from the amplification of reference gene primers within the assay. Sequence reads were collapsed and filtered to measure the absolute abundance of every unique TCRbeta CDR3 rearrangement. For each sample, productive Simpson clonality was calculated as the square root of Simpson's diversity index across productive rearrangements. The table was pulled from immuneACCESS by TCRdb, which kept in-frame rearrangements only. Such tables lose some clones; where checked, under half of the loss comes from unresolved V genes, and the rest has no known cause. V, J and clone size were drawn from that table, and D and trimming were deduced from the DNA. The table for this sample lists some 200,000 clones; around 80% of them were counted only once. The ten most abundant clones make up around 5.8% of the sample.

Findings and caveats that apply to the study as a whole: How much clinical and demographic metadata was included differed by source and by participant, and the metadata was provided uncurated.

Trimmed from V: 0 bases; trimmed from J: 0 bases; junction bases lacking a gene match: 8. From the cysteine through the phenylalanine, the CDR3 covers 18 amino acids. The kept DNA is CDR3 alone, 54 bases in frame from the first base. Per the germline V gene (reference sequence), GTSNPN is the CDR1 and SVGIG is the CDR2. Worth noting for this clone: Its specific antigen is unknown. There are no base qualities to consult, and no much larger clone falls within one base.

The chain is encoded by TRBV30 joined to TRBJ1-5, with 10 bases aligning to TRBD1. Sequencing input: peripheral blood. The source is an older woman with acute or convalescent COVID-19. The DNA reads TGTGCCTGGAGTGTACCTTGGACAGGGGGACGTAGCAATCAGCCCCAGCATTTT. The encoded protein is CAWSVPWTGGRSNQPQHF. Supplemented by the reference TRBV30 and TRBJ1-5 proteins around the CDR3, the complete variable domain is SQTIHQWPATLVQPVGSPLSLECTVEGTSNPNLYWYRQAAGRGLQLLFYSVGIGQISSEVPQNLSASRPQDRQFILSSKKLLLSDSGFYLCAWSVPWTGGRSNQPQHFGDGTRLSIL.